Included here is one T cell receptor beta chain sequence, with context. The sample originates from a study of blood T cell repertoires in COVID-19. The overall study: Both acute and convalescent COVID-19 samples were obtained from the United States, Italy and Spain. PBMCs, B-cell-depleted T cells, or T cells were the source of the cDNA or gDNA that made up the material.

Original methodology: The assay estimated nucleated cells by amplifying reference gene primers. Repertoires were generated with immunoSEQ multiplex PCR, while TCRdb's copy carries only in-frame clones and drops some. For V, J and clone size, that table is used; D and trimming come from the DNA. Among 130,000 to 150,000 clones listed, around 87% were seen once. The CDR3 has 15 amino acids. The J segment lost 6 bases and the V segment lost 4 bases, leaving 8 bases of the junction unmatched. In germline, CDR1 is SGHNT, CDR2 YYREEE (reference sequence). This sequence originates from a man in his fifties or sixties who had recovered from COVID-19. V is TRBV5-4 and J is TRBJ1-5; 9 bases line up with TRBD1. Sequenced: peripheral blood. DNA for the CDR3: TGTGCCAGCAGCGATGGACAGGGGTCGGGTCAGCCCCAGCATTTT. This codes for CASSDGQGSGQPQHF. Full variable domain (outside the CDR3, taken from reference TRBV5-4 and TRBJ1-5): ETGVTQSPTHLIKTRGQQVTLRCSSQSGHNTVSWYQQALGQGPQFIFQYYREEENGRGNFPPRFSGLQFPNYSSELNVNALELDDSALYLCASSDGQGSGQPQHFGDGTRLSIL.